This TCR beta chain was identified in a study of blood T cell repertoires in COVID-19. The assay was immunoSEQ multiplex PCR, and TCRdb's table has in-frame clones only and misses some. The sample contains about 300,000 clones, approximately 90% of which appear only once. V lost 0 bases and J lost 5, with 10 bases in between. Germline-derived CDR1 and CDR2 are MNHEY and SVGEGT. The CDR3 totals 14 residues. Sequences were obtained from peripheral blood. The chain combines TRBV6-2 or TRBV6-3 with TRBJ1-2, with D perhaps matching TRBD1 (6 bases). The receptor was isolated from a woman aged 45-59 years with COVID-19, enrolled during active disease. In DNA, the CDR3 is TGTGCCAGCAGTTACTCGGGCCAGGGGTATGGCTACACCTTC. Its translation is CASSYSGQGYGYTF.